These T cell receptor beta chains were read from a single sample in a study of T cell changes during pregnancy in multiple sclerosis. Clones were sequenced by immunoSEQ multiplex PCR, and TCRdb holds only the in-frame ones, with some missing. The table includes 73,000 or so clones, roughly 90% detected once. The specimen comprised peripheral blood, sampled after pregnancy. These receptors were taken from a female donor in good health, enrolled as a control in a pregnancy study. Each CDR3 is given with its conserved first and last residue. Fields, in order: J gene, D gene, V gene, clone size, CDR3 DNA, CDR3 protein. The D gene is left open where the match is weak. Clone size, where shown, is once, few, many, or a class for clones that have expanded.

TRBJ2-3	.	TRBV9	.	TGTGCCAGCAGCGCGGACGATGCAGGGGGGACAGATACGCAGTATTTT	CASSADDAGGTDTQYF
TRBJ1-1	.	TRBV19	.	TGTGCCAGTAGTACACAGGGAGTGGCGAGCACTGAAGCTTTCTTT	CASSTQGVASTEAFF
TRBJ1-1	TRBD1	TRBV27	.	TGTGCCAGCAGTCAACAGGGGCGCACTGAAGCTTTCTTT	CASSQQGRTEAFF
TRBJ2-5	TRBD2	TRBV7-2	.	TGTGCCAGCAGCTTAAAAACTAGCGGTTTGGGGGAGACCCAGTACTTC	CASSLKTSGLGETQYF
TRBJ2-7	.	TRBV7-9	.	TGTGCCAGCAGCCGCCTCCGACAGGGAGGCCACGAGCAGTACTTC	CASSRLRQGGHEQYF
TRBJ1-2	TRBD1	TRBV6-5	.	TGTGCCAGCAGCCCGGACAGGGACTATGGCTACACCTTC	CASSPDRDYGYTF
TRBJ2-1	TRBD1	TRBV7-2	.	TGTGCCAGCAGCCTAGCTGGGCAGGGGGTCACCCATGAGCAGTTCTTC	CASSLAGQGVTHEQFF
TRBJ2-7	TRBD1	TRBV5-1	many	TGCGCCAGCAGACCCCGGGACAGGGCCATTAACTACGAGCAGTACTTC	CASRPRDRAINYEQYF
TRBJ1-1	.	TRBV10-3	.	TGTGCCATCCATGGGGGGGGGCTTAGGGCCACTGAAGCTTTCTTT	CAIHGGGLRATEAFF
TRBJ2-1	TRBD2	TRBV10-2	.	TGCGCCAGCAGACTCGGGACTAGCGGGAATGAGCAGTTCTTC	CASRLGTSGNEQFF
TRBJ2-5	TRBD2	TRBV30	.	TGTGCCTGGAGTGCGCTAGCGGGGGTCCGTGGGACCCAGTACTTC	CAWSALAGVRGTQYF
TRBJ1-6	TRBD1	TRBV25-1	.	TGTGCCAGCAGCGACCCAGGGGGGAATTCACCCCTCCACTTT	CASSDPGGNSPLHF
TRBJ1-2	.	TRBV6-6	.	TGTGCCAGCAGTTACGTGGACAACCATAACTATGGCTACACCTTC	CASSYVDNHNYGYTF
TRBJ2-1	.	TRBV11-2	once	TGTGCCAGCAGCAACATCCCGGGGATGGGTGAGCAGTTCTTC	CASSNIPGMGEQFF
TRBJ2-5	TRBD2	TRBV30	.	TGTGCCTGGCGGACTAGCGGGGGGGCCGGGGTGGGAGAGACCCAGTACTTC	CAWRTSGGAGVGETQYF
TRBJ1-1	.	TRBV7-9	few	TGTGCCAGCAGCATATACCTCGGGACTGAAGCTTTCTTT	CASSIYLGTEAFF
TRBJ1-1	.	TRBV30	.	TGTGCCTGGACCCGAATGACAGCCGAGAACACTGAAGCTTTCTTT	CAWTRMTAENTEAFF
TRBJ2-5	.	TRBV15	.	TGTGCCACCAGCACTTACAGTCAAGAGACCCAGTACTTC	CATSTYSQETQYF
TRBJ2-3	TRBD2	TRBV4-1	.	TGCGCCAGCAGCCAAGATATTAGCGGGGGGGCGTCAGATACGCAGTATTTT	CASSQDISGGASDTQYF
TRBJ2-7	.	TRBV25-1	.	TGTGCCAGCAGTGCTGGGGGGTGGGCCTACGAGCAGTACTTC	CASSAGGWAYEQYF
TRBJ1-5	TRBD1	TRBV5-8	.	TGTGCCAGCAGCCCAAGGACAGGGGGCAATCAGCCCCAGCATTTT	CASSPRTGGNQPQHF
TRBJ1-6	.	TRBV4-3	.	TGCGCCAGCAGCCAAGATCTCTCACCCCTCCACTTT	CASSQDLSPLHF
TRBJ1-2	.	TRBV18	.	TGTGCCAGCTCACCAGAAACAGGGAACTATGGCTACACCTTC	CASSPETGNYGYTF
TRBJ2-3	.	TRBV21-1	.	TGTGCCAGCAGCATGAACTCCCCCCGGGACTTCAGCACAGATACGCAGTATTTT	CASSMNSPRDFSTDTQYF